This TCR beta chain came from a study of somatic mutations in cytotoxic T cells in rheumatoid arthritis. Generated by immunoSEQ multiplex PCR, the TCRdb table keeps only in-frame clones and is missing some. The data contain some 12,000 clones, roughly four fifths of them singletons. Details on this clone: No antigen is known for it.

Study-level results: It was in rheumatoid arthritis patients, but not in healthy controls, that CD8+ clonality increased with age. In about an eighth of the 65 patients, the largest CD8+ clone exceeded 20% of CD8+ cells.

CD4+ and CD8+ cells were isolated by positive magnetic bead selection, with purity checked by flow cytometry. Sample: CD8+ T cells sorted from blood. The receptor's source is a woman aged 55 to 70 in good health.

CDR3 sequence (DNA): TGTGCCAGCAGCGTCCCAAGGGGGGACAGGGGACAAGAGACCCAGTACTTC. Amino acid sequence: CASSVPRGDRGQETQYF. The J gene is TRBJ2-5, the V gene TRBV9, with 10 bases identical to TRBD1. Germline CDR1 SGDLS, CDR2 YYNGEE. Losses at the gene ends were 2 bases for V and 2 bases for J; bases not matched to a gene: 9. This CDR3 comprises 17 residues.